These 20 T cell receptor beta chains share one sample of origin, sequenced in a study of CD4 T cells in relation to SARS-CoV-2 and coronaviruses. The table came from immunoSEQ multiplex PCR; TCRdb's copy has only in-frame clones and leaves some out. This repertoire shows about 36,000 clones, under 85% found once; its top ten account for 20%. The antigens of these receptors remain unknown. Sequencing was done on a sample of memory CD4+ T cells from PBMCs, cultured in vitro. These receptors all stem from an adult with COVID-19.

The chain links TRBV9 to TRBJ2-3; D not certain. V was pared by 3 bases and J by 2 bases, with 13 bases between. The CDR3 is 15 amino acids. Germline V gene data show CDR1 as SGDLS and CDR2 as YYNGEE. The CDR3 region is CASSAYSLSTDTQYF. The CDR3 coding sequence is TGTGCCAGCAGCGCCTACAGCCTTTCCACAGATACGCAGTATTTT.

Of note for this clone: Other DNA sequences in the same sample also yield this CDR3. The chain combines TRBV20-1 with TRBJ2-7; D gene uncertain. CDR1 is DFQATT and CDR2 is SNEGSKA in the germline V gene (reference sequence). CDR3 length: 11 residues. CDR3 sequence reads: CSTVSSYEQYF. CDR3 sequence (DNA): TGCAGCACAGTGAGCTCCTACGAGCAGTACTTC.

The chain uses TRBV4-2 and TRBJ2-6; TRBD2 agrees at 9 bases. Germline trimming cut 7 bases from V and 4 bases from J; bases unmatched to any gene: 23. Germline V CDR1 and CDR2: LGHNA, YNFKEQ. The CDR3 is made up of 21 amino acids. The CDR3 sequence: CASTLRQGSLAGTGGANVLTF. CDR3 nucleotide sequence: TGTGCCAGCACCCTCCGACAGGGTAGCCTAGCGGGAACCGGGGGGGCCAACGTCCTGACTTTC.

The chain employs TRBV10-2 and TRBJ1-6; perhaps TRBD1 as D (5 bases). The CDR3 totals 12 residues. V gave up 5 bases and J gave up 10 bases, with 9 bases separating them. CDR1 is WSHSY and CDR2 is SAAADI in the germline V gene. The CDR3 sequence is CASSFQGSPLHF. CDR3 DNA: TGCGCCAGCAGTTTCCAGGGCTCACCCCTCCACTTT.

CDR3 sequence (DNA): TGTGCCATCAGTGGTGTGGCCTACAATGAGCAGTTCTTC. Translating gives CAISGVAYNEQFF. The genes are TRBV10-3 and TRBJ2-1; D ambiguous. This CDR3 is built from 13 residues. V lost 4 bases, J lost 2 bases, and 6 bases lay in between. Germline CDR1 ENHRY, CDR2 SYGVKD.

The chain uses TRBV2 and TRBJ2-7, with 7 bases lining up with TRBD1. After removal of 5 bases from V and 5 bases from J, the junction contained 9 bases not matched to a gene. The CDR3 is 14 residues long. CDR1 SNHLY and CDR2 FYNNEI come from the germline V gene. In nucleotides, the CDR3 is TGTGCCAGCAGTAGACAGGGCGTATATGACGAGCAGTACTTC. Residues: CASSRQGVYDEQYF. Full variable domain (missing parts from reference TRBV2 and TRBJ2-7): EPEVTQTPSHQVTQMGQEVILRCVPISNHLYFYWYRQILGQKVEFLVSFYNNEISEKSEIFDDQFSVERPDGSNFTLKIRSTKLEDSAMYFCASSRQGVYDEQYFGPGTRLTVT.

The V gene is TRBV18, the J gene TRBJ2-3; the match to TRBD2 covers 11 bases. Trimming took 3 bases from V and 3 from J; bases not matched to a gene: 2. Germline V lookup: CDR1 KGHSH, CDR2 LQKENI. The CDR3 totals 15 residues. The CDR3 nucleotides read TGTGCCAGCTCACCTCTAGCGGGAGGAACAGATACGCAGTATTTT. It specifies CASSPLAGGTDTQYF.

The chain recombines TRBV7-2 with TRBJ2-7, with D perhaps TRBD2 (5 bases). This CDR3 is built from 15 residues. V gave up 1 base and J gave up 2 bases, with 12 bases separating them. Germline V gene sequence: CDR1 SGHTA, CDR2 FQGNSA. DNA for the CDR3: TGTGCCAGCAGCTTAGTAGGGAGTAGCCCCTACGAGCAGTACTTC. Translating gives CASSLVGSSPYEQYF.

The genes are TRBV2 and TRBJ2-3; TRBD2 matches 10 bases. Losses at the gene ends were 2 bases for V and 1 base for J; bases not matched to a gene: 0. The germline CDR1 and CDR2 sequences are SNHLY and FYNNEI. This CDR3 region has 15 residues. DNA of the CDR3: TGTGCCAGCAGTGAACTAGCGGGGGGCACAGATACGCAGTATTTT. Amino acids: CASSELAGGTDTQYF.

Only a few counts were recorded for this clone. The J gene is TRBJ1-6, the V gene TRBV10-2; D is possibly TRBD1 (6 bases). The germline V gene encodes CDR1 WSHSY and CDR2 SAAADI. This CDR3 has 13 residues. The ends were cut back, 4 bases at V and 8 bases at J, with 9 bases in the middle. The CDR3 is CASSGRGDSPLHF. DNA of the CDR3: TGCGCCAGCAGTGGGAGGGGGGATTCACCCCTCCACTTT.

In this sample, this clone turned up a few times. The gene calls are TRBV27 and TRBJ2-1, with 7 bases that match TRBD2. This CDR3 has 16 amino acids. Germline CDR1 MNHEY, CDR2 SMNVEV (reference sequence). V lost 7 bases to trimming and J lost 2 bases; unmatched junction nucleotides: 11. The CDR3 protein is CASNSRGLGPYNEQFF. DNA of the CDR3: TGTGCCAGCAACTCCCGAGGACTAGGCCCCTACAATGAGCAGTTCTTC.

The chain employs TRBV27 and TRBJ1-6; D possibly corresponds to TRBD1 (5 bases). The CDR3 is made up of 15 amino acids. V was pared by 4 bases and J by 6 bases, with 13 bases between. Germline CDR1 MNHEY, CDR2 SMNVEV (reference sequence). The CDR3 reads CASSSRGGFNSPLHF. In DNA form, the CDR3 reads TGTGCCAGCAGTTCCCGTGGGGGGTTTAATTCACCCCTCCACTTT.

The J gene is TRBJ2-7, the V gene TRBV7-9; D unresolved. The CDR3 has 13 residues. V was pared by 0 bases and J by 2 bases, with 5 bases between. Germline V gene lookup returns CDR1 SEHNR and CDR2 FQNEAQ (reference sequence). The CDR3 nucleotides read TGTGCCAGCAGCTTAGCTTGGGCCTACGAGCAGTACTTC. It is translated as CASSLAWAYEQYF.

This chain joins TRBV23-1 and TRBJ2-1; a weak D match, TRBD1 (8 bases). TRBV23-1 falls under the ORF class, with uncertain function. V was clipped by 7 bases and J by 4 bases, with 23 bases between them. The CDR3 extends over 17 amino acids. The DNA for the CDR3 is TGCGCCAGCACATCAGGTAAGCGGGACAGGAGATACAATGAGCAGTTCTTC. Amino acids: CASTSGKRDRRYNEQFF.

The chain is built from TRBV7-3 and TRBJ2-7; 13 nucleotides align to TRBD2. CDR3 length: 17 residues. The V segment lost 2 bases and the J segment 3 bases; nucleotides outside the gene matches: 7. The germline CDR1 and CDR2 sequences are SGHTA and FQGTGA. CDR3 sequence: CASSLGSGTSGNYEQYF. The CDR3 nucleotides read TGTGCCAGCAGCTTAGGCTCAGGGACTAGCGGGAACTACGAGCAGTACTTC.

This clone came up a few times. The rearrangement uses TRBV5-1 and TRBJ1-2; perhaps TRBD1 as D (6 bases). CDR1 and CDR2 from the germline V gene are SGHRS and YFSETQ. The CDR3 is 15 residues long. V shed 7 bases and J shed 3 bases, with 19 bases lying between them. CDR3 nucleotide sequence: TGCGCCAGCGCTCAATGGACAGCGTCAGACTATGGCTACACCTTC. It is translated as CASAQWTASDYGYTF. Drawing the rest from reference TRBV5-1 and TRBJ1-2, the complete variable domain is KAGVTQTPRYLIKTRGQQVTLSCSPISGHRSVSWYQQTPGQGLQFLFEYFSETQRNKGNFPGRFSGRQFSNSRSEMNVSTLELGDSALYLCASAQWTASDYGYTFGSGTRLTVV.

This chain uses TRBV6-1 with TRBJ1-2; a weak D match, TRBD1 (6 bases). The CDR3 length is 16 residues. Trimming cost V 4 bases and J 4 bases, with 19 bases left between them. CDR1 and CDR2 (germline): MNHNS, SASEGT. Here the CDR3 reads CASSAGGAGLFYGYTF. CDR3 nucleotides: TGTGCCAGCAGTGCGGGGGGGGCAGGGCTCTTCTATGGCTACACCTTC.

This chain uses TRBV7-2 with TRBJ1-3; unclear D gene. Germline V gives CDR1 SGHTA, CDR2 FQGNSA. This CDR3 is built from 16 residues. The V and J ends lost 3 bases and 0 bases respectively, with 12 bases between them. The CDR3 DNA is TGTGCCAGCAGCTTGGCCGGTTCCTCCTCTGGAAACACCATATATTTT. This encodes CASSLAGSSSGNTIYF.

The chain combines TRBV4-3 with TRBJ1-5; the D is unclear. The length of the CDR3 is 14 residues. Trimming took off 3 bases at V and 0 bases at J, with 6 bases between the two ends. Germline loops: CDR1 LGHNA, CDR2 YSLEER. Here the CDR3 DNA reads TGCGCCAGCAGCCAGAACCCTAGCAATCAGCCCCAGCATTTT. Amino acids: CASSQNPSNQPQHF.

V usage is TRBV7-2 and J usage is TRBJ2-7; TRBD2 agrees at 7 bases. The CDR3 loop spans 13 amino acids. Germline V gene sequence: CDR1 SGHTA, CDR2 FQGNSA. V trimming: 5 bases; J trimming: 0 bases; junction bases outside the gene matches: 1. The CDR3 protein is CASSASGSYEQYF. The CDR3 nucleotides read TGTGCCAGCAGCGCTAGCGGCTCCTACGAGCAGTACTTC.